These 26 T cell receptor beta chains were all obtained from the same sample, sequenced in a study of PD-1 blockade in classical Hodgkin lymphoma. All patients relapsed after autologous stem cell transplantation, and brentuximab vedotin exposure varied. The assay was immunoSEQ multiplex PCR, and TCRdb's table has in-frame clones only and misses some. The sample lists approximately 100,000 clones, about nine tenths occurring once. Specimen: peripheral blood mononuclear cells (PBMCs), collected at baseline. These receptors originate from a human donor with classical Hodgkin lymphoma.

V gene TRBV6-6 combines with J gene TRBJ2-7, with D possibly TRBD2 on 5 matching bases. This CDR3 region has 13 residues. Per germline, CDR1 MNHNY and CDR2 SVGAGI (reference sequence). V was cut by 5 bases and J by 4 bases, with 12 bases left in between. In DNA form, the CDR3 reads TGTGCCAGCAGTCCGGGGATAACGTACGAGCAGTACTTC. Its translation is CASSPGITYEQYF.

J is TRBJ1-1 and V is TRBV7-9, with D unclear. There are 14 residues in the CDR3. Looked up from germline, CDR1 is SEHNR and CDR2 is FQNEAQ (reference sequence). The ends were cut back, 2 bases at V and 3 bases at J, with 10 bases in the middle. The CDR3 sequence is CASSLLRGDTEAFF. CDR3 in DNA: TGTGCCAGCAGCTTACTCCGGGGAGACACTGAAGCTTTCTTT.

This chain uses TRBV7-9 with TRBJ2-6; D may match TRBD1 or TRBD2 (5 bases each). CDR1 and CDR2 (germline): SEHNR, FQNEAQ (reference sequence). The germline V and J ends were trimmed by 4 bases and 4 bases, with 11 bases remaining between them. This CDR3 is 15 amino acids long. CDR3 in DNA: TGTGCCAGCAGCTCACCCGGGGCCGGGGCCAACGTCCTGACTTTC. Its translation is CASSSPGAGANVLTF. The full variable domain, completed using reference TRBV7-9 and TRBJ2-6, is DTGVSQNPRHKITKRGQNVTFRCDPISEHNRLYWYRQTLGQGPEFLTYFQNEAQLEKSRLLSDRFSAERPKGSFSTLEIQRTEQGDSAMYLCASSSPGAGANVLTFGAGSRLTVL.

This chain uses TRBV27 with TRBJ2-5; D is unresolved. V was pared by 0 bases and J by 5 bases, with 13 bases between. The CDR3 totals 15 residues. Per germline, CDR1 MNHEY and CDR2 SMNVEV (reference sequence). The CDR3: CASSLSNRLWETQYF. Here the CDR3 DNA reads TGTGCCAGCAGTTTATCGAACCGGCTGTGGGAGACCCAGTACTTC.

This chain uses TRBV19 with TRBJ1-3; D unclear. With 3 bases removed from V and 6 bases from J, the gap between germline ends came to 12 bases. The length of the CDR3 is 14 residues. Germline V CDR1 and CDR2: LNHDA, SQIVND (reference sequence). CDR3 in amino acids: CASSMRRILNTIYF. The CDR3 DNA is TGTGCCAGTAGTATGAGACGGATATTAAACACCATATATTTT. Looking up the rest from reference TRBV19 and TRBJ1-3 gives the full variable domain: DGGITQSPKYLFRKEGQNVTLSCEQNLNHDAMYWYRQDPGQGLRLIYYSQIVNDFQKGDIAEGYSVSREKKESFPLTVTSAQKNPTAFYLCASSMRRILNTIYFGEGSWLTVV.

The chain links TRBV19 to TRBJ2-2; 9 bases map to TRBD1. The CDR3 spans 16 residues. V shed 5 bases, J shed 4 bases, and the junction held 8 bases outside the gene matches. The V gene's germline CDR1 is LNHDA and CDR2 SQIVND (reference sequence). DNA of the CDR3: TGTGCCAGTAGTTTGACAGGGGGTTTTGGCACCGGGGAGCTGTTTTTT. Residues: CASSLTGGFGTGELFF.

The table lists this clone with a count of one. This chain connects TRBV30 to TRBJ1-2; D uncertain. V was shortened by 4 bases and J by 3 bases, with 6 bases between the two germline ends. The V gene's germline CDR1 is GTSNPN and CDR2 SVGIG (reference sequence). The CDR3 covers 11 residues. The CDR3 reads CAWIRDYGYTF. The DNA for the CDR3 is TGTGCCTGGATTAGGGACTATGGCTACACCTTC.

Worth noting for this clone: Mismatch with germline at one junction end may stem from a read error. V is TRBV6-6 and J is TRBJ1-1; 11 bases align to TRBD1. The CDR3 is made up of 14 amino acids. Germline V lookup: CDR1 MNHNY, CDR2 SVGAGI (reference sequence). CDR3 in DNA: TGTGCCAGCAGGCCGGGACAGGGGGTTGTGGGGCCCCACTTT. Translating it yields CASRPGQGVVGPHF.

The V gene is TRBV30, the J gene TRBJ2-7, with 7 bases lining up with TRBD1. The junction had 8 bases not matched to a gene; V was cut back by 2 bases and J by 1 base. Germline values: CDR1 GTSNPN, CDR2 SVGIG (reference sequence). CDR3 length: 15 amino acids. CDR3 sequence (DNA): TGTGCCTGGAGTCCCGGACAGGCGAGATCCTACGAGCAGTACTTC. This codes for CAWSPGQARSYEQYF.

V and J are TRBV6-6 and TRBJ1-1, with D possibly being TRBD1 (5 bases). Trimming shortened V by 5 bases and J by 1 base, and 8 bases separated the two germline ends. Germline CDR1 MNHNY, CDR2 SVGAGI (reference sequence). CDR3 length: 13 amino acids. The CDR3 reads CASSLDTNTEAFF. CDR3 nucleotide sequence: TGTGCCAGCAGTCTGGACACGAACACTGAAGCTTTCTTT.

In DNA, the CDR3 is TGTGCCAGCAGTTTAGGGACGGCTAATAACTACGAGCAGTACTTC. Protein sequence: CASSLGTANNYEQYF. V gene TRBV27 combines with J gene TRBJ2-7; D tentatively reads TRBD1 or TRBD2 (5 bases each). V was cut by 2 bases and J by 3 bases, with 14 bases left in between. There are 15 residues in the CDR3. CDR1 and CDR2 (germline): MNHEY, SMNVEV (reference sequence).

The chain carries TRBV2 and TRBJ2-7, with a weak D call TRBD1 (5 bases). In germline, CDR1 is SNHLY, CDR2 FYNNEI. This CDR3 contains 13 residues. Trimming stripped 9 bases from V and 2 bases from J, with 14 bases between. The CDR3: CASSVRGPYEQYF. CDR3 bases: TGTGCCAGTTCTGTAAGGGGCCCCTACGAGCAGTACTTC.

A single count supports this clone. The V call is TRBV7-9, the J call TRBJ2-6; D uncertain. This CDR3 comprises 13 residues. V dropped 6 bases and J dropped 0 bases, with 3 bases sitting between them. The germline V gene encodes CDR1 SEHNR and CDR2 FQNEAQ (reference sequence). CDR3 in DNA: TGTGCCAGCAGTGGCTCTGGGGCCAACGTCCTGACTTTC. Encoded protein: CASSGSGANVLTF. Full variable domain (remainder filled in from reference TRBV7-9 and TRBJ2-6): DTGVSQNPRHKITKRGQNVTFRCDPISEHNRLYWYRQTLGQGPEFLTYFQNEAQLEKSRLLSDRFSAERPKGSFSTLEIQRTEQGDSAMYLCASSGSGANVLTFGAGSRLTVL.

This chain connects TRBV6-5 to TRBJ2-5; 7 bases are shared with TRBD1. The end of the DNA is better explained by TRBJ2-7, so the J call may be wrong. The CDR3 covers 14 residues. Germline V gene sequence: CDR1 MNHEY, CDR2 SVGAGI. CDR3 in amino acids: CASSPPTGTYEQYF. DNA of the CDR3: TGTGCCAGCAGTCCTCCGACAGGGACATACGAGCAGTACTTC.

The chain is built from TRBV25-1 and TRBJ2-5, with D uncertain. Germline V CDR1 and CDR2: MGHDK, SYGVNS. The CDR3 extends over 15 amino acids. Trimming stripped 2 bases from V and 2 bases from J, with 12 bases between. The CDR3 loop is CASSEPGDQQETQYF. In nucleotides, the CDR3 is TGTGCCAGCAGTGAACCGGGCGACCAGCAAGAGACCCAGTACTTC.

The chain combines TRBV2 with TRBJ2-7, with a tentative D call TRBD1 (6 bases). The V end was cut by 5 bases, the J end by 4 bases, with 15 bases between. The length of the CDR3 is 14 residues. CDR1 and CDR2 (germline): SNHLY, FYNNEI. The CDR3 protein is CASSNPGQTYEQYF. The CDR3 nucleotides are TGTGCCAGCAGTAACCCGGGACAAACATACGAGCAGTACTTC.

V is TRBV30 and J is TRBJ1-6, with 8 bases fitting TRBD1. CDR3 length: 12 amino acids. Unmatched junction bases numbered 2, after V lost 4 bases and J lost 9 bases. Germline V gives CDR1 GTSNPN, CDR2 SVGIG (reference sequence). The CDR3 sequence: CAWTGGSSPLHF. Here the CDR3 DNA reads TGTGCCTGGACAGGGGGCAGTTCACCCCTCCACTTT.

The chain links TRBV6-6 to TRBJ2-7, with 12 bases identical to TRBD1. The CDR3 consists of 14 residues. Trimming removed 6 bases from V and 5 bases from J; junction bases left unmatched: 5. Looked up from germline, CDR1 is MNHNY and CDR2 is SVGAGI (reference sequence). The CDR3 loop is CASRTGTGGDEQYF. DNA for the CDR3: TGTGCCAGCAGGACCGGGACAGGGGGCGACGAGCAGTACTTC.

The CDR3 spells CASRRDRGVRETQYF. As DNA, the CDR3 is TGTGCCAGCAGGCGGGACAGGGGCGTGCGGGAGACCCAGTACTTC. This sequence joins TRBV6-1 and TRBJ2-5; 10 nucleotides match TRBD1. Germline V gives CDR1 MNHNS, CDR2 SASEGT. The CDR3 runs to 15 residues. The junction had 9 bases not matched to a gene; V was cut back by 6 bases and J by 5 bases.

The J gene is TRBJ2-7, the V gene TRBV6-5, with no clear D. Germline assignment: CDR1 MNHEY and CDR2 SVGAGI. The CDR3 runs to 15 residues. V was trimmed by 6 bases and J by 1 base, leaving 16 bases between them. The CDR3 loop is CASRRTAERSYEQYF. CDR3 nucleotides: TGTGCCAGCAGGAGAACCGCTGAAAGATCCTACGAGCAGTACTTC.

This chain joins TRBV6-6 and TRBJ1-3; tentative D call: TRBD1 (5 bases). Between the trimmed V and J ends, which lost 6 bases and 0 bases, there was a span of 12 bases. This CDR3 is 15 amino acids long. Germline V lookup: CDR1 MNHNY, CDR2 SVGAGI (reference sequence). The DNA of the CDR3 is TGTGCCAGCAGCTTAGACAGATCCTCTGGAAACACCATATATTTT. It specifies CASSLDRSSGNTIYF.

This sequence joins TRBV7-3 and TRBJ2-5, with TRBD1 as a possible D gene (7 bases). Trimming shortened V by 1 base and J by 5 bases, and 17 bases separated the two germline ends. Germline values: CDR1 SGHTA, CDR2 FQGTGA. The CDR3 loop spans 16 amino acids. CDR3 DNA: TGTGCCAGCAGCTTAATGGGGGGTCGAGGGGGCGAGACCCAGTACTTC. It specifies CASSLMGGRGGETQYF.

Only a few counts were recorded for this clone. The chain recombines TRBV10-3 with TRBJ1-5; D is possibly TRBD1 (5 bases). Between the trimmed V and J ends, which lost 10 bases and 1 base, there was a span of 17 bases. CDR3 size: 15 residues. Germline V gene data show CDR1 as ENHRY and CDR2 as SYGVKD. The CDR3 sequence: CATAPSGVSNQPQHF. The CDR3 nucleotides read TGTGCCACAGCCCCCTCGGGGGTGAGCAATCAGCCCCAGCATTTT.

CDR3 residues: CASSLARGPYNEQFF. CDR3 nucleotides: TGCGCCAGCAGCTTGGCGAGAGGCCCCTACAATGAGCAGTTCTTC. V is TRBV5-1 and J is TRBJ2-1; no reliable D call. The V end lost 0 bases, the J end lost 2 bases, and 9 bases lay between the germline ends. Germline V lookup: CDR1 SGHRS, CDR2 YFSETQ. The CDR3 covers 15 residues.

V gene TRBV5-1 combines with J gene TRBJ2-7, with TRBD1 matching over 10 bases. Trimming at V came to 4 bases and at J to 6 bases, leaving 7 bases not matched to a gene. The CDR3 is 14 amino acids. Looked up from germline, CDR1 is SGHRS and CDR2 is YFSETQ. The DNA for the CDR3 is TGCGCCAGCAGCGGACCGGGACAGGGGACCGAGCAGTACTTC. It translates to CASSGPGQGTEQYF.

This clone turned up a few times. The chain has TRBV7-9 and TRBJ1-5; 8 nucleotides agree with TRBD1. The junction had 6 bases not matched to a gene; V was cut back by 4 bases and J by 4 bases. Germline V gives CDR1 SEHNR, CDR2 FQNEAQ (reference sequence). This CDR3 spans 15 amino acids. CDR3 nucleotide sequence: TGTGCCAGCAGCTCGGGACAGGCGGGGAATCAGCCCCAGCATTTT. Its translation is CASSSGQAGNQPQHF.